This is a list of T cell receptor beta chains from one sample in a study of shared clonotypes between healthy human individuals. Some clones are missing from TCRdb's copy, which holds only in-frame ones; the method was immunoSEQ multiplex PCR. The sample has around 2,100,000 clones; about 95% are singletons. Material: naive CD8+ T cells sorted from blood. The receptor set was obtained from a man aged 18 to 35 in good health. Both conserved end residues are part of each CDR3. The D gene is left open where the match is weak. Only part of the rows carry a size: once, few, many, or a class if the clone is expanded.

NA	TRBJ2-7	NA	TRBV28	TGTGCCAGCAGTTTAGACAGGATGATGTCCTACGAGCAGTACTTC	CASSLDRMMSYEQYF
NA	TRBJ1-4	NA	TRBV27	TGTGCCAGCAGTTTAATCTACGAGGCCGCTACAACTAATGAAAAACTGTTTTTT	CASSLIYEAATTNEKLFF
NA	TRBJ1-5	NA	TRBV29-1	TGCAGCGTAGAGCTACCAGGGGTTCAGCCCCAGCATTTT	CSVELPGVQPQHF
NA	TRBJ1-2	NA	TRBV9	TGTGCCAGCAGTCCCGGGGGACATAGCTACACCTTC	CASSPGGHSYTF
NA	TRBJ2-2	TRBD2	TRBV9	TGTGCCAGCAGCCCGAGCGGGCTAGCGGGATATACCGGGGAGCTGTTTTTT	CASSPSGLAGYTGELFF
NA	TRBJ1-1	NA	TRBV9	TGTGCCAGCAGCGTAGCCGGGGACGGGAGACTGAACACTGAAGCTTTCTTT	CASSVAGDGRLNTEAFF
NA	TRBJ2-7	NA	TRBV7-9	TGTGCCAGCAGCTTATCGGCAGGTCTGGACGAGCAGTACTTC	CASSLSAGLDEQYF
NA	TRBJ2-1	TRBD2	TRBV10-3	TGTGCCATCAGTGGGGGGACTAGCGGGAGTTACAATGAGCAGTTCTTC	CAISGGTSGSYNEQFF
NA	TRBJ1-1	NA	TRBV11-3	TGTGCCAGCAGCTTAGCGGCAGGGAACACTGAAGCTTTCTTT	CASSLAAGNTEAFF
NA	TRBJ2-5	NA	TRBV2	TGTGCCAGCAGGGCGGACAACCAAGAGACCCAGTACTTC	CASRADNQETQYF
NA	TRBJ2-2	NA	TRBV19	TGTGCCAGTAATCAGAGAACGAACACCGGGGAGCTGTTTTTT	CASNQRTNTGELFF
NA	TRBJ2-1	NA	TRBV9	TGTGCCAGCAGCGTAGCGGGGGCGACCTACAATGAGCAGTTCTTC	CASSVAGATYNEQFF
NA	TRBJ2-7	NA	TRBV5-1	TGCGCCAGCAGCTGGGTTGCTGCGGGCCCCTACGAGCAGTACTTC	CASSWVAAGPYEQYF
NA	TRBJ2-7	NA	TRBV30	TGTGCCTGGAGTGAACAGCCGGCGGGCGAGCAGTACTTC	CAWSEQPAGEQYF
NA	TRBJ2-1	NA	TRBV5-6	TGTGCCAGCAGCCGTTGGGGGAATGAGCAGTTCTTC	CASSRWGNEQFF
NA	TRBJ2-3	TRBD2	TRBV11-2	TGTGCCAGCAGCTTAGGGACTAGCGGGAGCACAGATACGCAGTATTTT	CASSLGTSGSTDTQYF
NA	TRBJ2-2	NA	TRBV10-2	TGCGCCAGCAGTGAGGCGGGATATGGGACCGGGGAGCTGTTTTTT	CASSEAGYGTGELFF
NA	TRBJ1-2	NA	TRBV27	TGTGCCAGCAGTTTATGGGGGGCGGGATTTGGCTACACCTTC	CASSLWGAGFGYTF
NA	TRBJ1-5	NA	TRBV30	TGTGCCTGGAGTGCGGGTCATAGCAATCAGCCCCAGCATTTT	CAWSAGHSNQPQHF
NA	TRBJ2-2	TRBD2	TRBV27	TGTGCCAGCAGTTTATCGGCTAGCGGGGGCTCCACCGGGGAGCTGTTTTTT	CASSLSASGGSTGELFF
NA	TRBJ2-1	TRBD1	TRBV7-7	TGTGCTAGCAGCTTAATGACAGGGGGGGACAATGAGCAGTTCTTC	CASSLMTGGDNEQFF
NA	TRBJ2-2	NA	TRBV7-6	TGTGCCAGCAGCTTGCCCGAGCCCGGGGAGCTGTTTTTT	CASSLPEPGELFF
few	TRBJ2-3	TRBD1	TRBV9	TGTGCCAGCAGCGGACAGGGGCTGGATACGCAGTATTTT	CASSGQGLDTQYF
once	TRBJ2-1	NA	TRBV28	TGTGCCAGCAGTTTGGGGACCCCGGACGCCTACAATGAGCAGTTCTTC	CASSLGTPDAYNEQFF
NA	TRBJ1-1	NA	TRBV30	TGTGCCTGGAGCGCCGCGGGGGGAACTGAAGCTTTCTTT	CAWSAAGGTEAFF
NA	TRBJ2-2	NA	TRBV7-9	TGTGCCAGCAGCCATGCCCTGGACGGCACCGGGGAGCTGTTTTTT	CASSHALDGTGELFF
NA	TRBJ2-7	NA	TRBV19	TGTGCCAGTAGTATAGTCGGCGGGCTGGGGAGCGAGCAGTACTTC	CASSIVGGLGSEQYF
NA	TRBJ1-1	NA	TRBV6-1	TGTGCCAGCAGTGAATTAGTCTTGGTACTGAACACTGAAGCTTTCTTT	CASSELVLVLNTEAFF